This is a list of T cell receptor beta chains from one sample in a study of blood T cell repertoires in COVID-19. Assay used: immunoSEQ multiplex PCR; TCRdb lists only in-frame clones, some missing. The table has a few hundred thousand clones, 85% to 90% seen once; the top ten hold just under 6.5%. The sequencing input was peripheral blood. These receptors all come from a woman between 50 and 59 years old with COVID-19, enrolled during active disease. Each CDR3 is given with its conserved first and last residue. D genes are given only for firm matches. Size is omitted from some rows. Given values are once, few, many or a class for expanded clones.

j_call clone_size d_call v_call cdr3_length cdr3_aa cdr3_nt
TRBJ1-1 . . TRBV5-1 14 CASSLLSVNTEAFF TGCGCCAGCAGCTTACTATCAGTGAACACTGAAGCTTTCTTT
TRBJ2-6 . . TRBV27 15 CASGPRGSGANVLTF TGTGCCAGCGGGCCTCGGGGGTCTGGGGCCAACGTCCTGACTTTC
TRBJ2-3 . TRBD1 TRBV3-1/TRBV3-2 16 CASSPRGTGGSDTQYF TGTGCCAGCAGTCCCCGGGGGACAGGGGGCTCAGATACGCAGTATTTT
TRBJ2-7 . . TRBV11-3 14 CASSLQFLSYEQYF TGTGCCAGCAGCTTACAGTTCCTTTCCTACGAGCAGTACTTC
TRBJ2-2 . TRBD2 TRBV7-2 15 CASRPGLGFTGELFF TGTGCCAGCAGGCCGGGACTAGGTTTCACCGGGGAGCTGTTTTTT
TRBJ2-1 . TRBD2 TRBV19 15 CASSTSGNSYNEQFF TGTGCCAGTAGTACTAGCGGGAACTCCTACAATGAGCAGTTCTTC
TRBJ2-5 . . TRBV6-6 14 CASSYELRGETQYF TGTGCCAGCAGTTACGAATTGCGTGGAGAGACCCAGTACTTC
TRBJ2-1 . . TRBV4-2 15 CASSQVLTSHNEQFF TGTGCCAGCAGCCAAGTTTTGACTAGTCACAATGAGCAGTTCTTC
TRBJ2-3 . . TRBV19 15 CASSRRQISTDTQYF TGTGCCAGTAGTAGACGACAGATTAGCACAGATACGCAGTATTTT
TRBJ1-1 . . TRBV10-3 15 CAISEHRQRNTEAFF TGTGCCATCAGTGAACATCGACAGAGGAACACTGAAGCTTTCTTT
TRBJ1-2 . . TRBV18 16 CASSPWTEDQNYGYTF TGTGCCAGCTCACCTTGGACAGAGGACCAGAATTATGGCTACACCTTC
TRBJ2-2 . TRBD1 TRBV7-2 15 CASRQGQVNTGELFF TGTGCCAGCAGACAGGGACAGGTGAACACCGGGGAGCTGTTTTTT
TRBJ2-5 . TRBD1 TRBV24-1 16 CATSPSVGQGKETQYF TGTGCCACCAGTCCCTCCGTCGGACAGGGAAAAGAGACCCAGTACTTC
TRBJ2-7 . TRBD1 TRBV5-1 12 CASTQQGDEQYF TGCGCCAGCACCCAACAGGGGGACGAGCAGTACTTC
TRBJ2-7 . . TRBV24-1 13 CATSDPREYEQYF TGTGCCACCAGTGACCCCCGGGAGTACGAGCAGTACTTC
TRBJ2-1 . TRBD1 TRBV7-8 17 CASSFLNAGQGVSEQFF TGTGCCAGCAGCTTTTTGAACGCCGGACAGGGGGTGAGTGAGCAGTTCTTC
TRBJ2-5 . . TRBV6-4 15 CASTFRDTTQETQYF TGTGCCAGCACCTTCAGGGACACAACCCAAGAGACCCAGTACTTC
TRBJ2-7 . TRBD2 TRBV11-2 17 CASSLGRGTSVSYEQYF TGTGCCAGCAGCTTAGGGCGAGGGACTAGCGTCTCCTACGAGCAGTACTTC
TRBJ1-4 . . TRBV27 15 CASRAGIRTNEKLFF TGTGCCAGCAGGGCAGGGATTCGAACTAATGAAAAACTGTTTTTT
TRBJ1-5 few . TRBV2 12 CASSLSGQPQHF TGTGCCAGCAGTCTTAGCGGCCAGCCCCAGCATTTT
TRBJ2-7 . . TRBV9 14 CASSVTRGSYEQYF TGTGCCAGCAGCGTAACCAGGGGCTCCTACGAGCAGTACTTC
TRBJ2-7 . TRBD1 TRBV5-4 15 CASSPTGTETYEQYF TGTGCCAGCAGCCCGACCGGGACAGAGACCTACGAGCAGTACTTC
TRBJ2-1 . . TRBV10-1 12 CASSESSFGPFF TGCGCCAGCAGTGAGTCTAGTTTTGGTCCGTTCTTC
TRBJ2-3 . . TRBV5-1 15 CASSLRGIGTDTQYF TGCGCCAGCAGCTTGCGGGGAATCGGCACAGATACGCAGTATTTT
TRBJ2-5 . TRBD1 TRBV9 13 CASSKTGVETQYF TGTGCCAGCAGCAAGACAGGGGTCGAGACCCAGTACTTC
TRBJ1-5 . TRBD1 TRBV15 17 CATSRDFDRGLRQPQHF TGTGCCACCAGCAGAGATTTTGACAGGGGGCTAAGGCAGCCCCAGCATTTT
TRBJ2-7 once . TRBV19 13 CASSLDSTYEQYF TGTGCCAGTAGTCTGGACTCGACCTACGAGCAGTACTTC
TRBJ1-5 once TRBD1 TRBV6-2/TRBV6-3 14 CASGRDRGYQPQHF TGTGCCAGCGGCCGGGACAGAGGGTATCAGCCCCAGCATTTT
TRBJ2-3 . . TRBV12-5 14 CASGERVSTDTQYF TGTGCTAGTGGCGAGCGGGTTTCCACAGATACGCAGTATTTT
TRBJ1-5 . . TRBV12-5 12 CASGLDTGPQHF TGTGCTAGTGGTTTAGATACAGGGCCCCAGCATTTT
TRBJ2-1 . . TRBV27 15 CASSLSTQPYNEQFF TGTGCCAGCAGTTTATCGACACAGCCCTACAATGAGCAGTTCTTC
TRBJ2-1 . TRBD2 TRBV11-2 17 CASSLVRTSGSRHEQFF TGTGCCAGCAGCTTAGTCCGGACTAGCGGGAGCAGGCATGAGCAGTTCTTC
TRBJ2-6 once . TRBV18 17 CASSPPGHLSGANVLTF TGTGCCAGCTCACCACCGGGACACCTCTCTGGGGCCAACGTCCTGACTTTC
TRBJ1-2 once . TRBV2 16 CASSEALGRGGVGYTF TGTGCCAGCAGTGAAGCCCTCGGAAGGGGGGGAGTTGGCTACACCTTC
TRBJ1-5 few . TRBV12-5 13 CASGQGYNQPQHF TGTGCTAGTGGCCAGGGGTACAATCAGCCCCAGCATTTT
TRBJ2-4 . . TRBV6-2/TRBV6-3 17 CASSQSGVGWTKNIQYF TGTGCCAGCAGCCAGTCCGGAGTTGGGTGGACCAAAAACATTCAGTACTTC
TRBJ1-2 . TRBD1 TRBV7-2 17 CASSLTRDRAVYYGYTF TGTGCCAGCAGCTTAACTCGGGACAGGGCAGTATACTATGGCTACACCTTC
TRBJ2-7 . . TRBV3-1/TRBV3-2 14 CASSPQTGPYEQYF TGTGCCAGCAGCCCCCAGACAGGTCCCTACGAGCAGTACTTC
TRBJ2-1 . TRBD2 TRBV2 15 CASRAGTSGINEQFF TGTGCCAGCAGGGCCGGGACTAGCGGGATCAATGAGCAGTTCTTC
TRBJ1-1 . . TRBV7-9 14 CASSPSRGNTEAFF TGTGCCAGCAGCCCGTCCCGGGGGAACACTGAAGCTTTCTTT
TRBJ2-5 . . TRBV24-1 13 CATSGGMRETQYF TGTGCCACCTCAGGGGGGATGAGGGAGACCCAGTACTTC
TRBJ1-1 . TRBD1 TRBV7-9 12 CASSFLQGKAFF TGTGCCAGCAGCTTCCTACAGGGGAAAGCTTTCTTT
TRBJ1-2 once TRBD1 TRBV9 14 CASSSRDRDYGYTF TGTGCCAGCAGCTCAAGGGACAGAGACTATGGCTACACCTTC
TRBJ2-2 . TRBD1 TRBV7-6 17 CASSSRRTGGSSGELFF TGTGCCAGCAGCTCGAGAAGGACAGGGGGCAGCAGCGGGGAGCTGTTTTTT
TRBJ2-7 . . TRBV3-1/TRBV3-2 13 CASSASGTRNPHF TGTGCCAGCAGCGCTTCCGGGACACGGAATCCCCACTTC
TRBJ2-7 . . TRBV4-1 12 CASSQDLYEQYF TGCGCCAGCAGCCAAGACCTCTACGAGCAGTACTTC
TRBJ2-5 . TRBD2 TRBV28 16 CASKTPGLAVQETQYF TGTGCCAGCAAGACCCCGGGACTAGCGGTCCAAGAGACCCAGTACTTC
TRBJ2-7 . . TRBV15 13 CATSRDRSFEQYF TGTGCCACCAGCAGAGACCGGTCCTTCGAGCAGTACTTC
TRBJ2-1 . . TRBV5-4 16 CASSSSLVPLYNEQFF TGTGCCAGCAGCAGTTCACTAGTCCCCCTTTACAATGAGCAGTTCTTC
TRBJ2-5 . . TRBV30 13 CAWSTVSQGTQYF TGTGCCTGGTCTACAGTGTCCCAAGGGACCCAGTACTTC
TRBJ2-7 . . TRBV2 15 CASSEMGGGNYEQYF TGTGCCAGCAGTGAAATGGGTGGAGGGAACTACGAGCAGTACTTC
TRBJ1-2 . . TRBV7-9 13 CASSLVGLNGYTF TGTGCCAGCAGCTTAGTGGGCCTGAATGGCTACACCTTC
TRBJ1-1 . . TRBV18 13 CASSPGHNTEAFF TGTGCCAGCTCACCAGGACATAACACTGAAGCTTTCTTT